Here is one TCR beta chain with its context. Its cognate antigen is unknown. Healthy bone marrow donors formed the donor group. The study ran its PCR with 60 Vbeta and 13 Jbeta primers. Libraries were prepared by immunoSEQ multiplex PCR; TCRdb keeps only in-frame clonotypes and omits some of them. Of over 100,000 clones in the sample, approximately 80% were seen once. Germline assignment: CDR1 SGHVS and CDR2 FNYEAQ. The CDR3 covers 14 residues. V lost 4 bases to trimming and J lost 3 bases, with 10 bases between them. This record comes from a study of cytomegalovirus exposure and HLA in healthy donors. Study observations and caveats: Upon later analysis, HLA-associated TCR beta chains proved more clonally expanded than other, equally common chains. One variant, a missense change in DCLRE1C, was linked in a later analysis to TCR beta V- and J-gene trimming. Among donors in an Asian-associated ancestry cluster, a later analysis reportedly found fewer N-insertions than the roughly 650-donor mean.

The chain employs TRBV7-6 and TRBJ1-3; the D gene is possibly TRBD1 (6 bases). The sample consisted of PBMCs. The TCR originated in a woman aged 40 to 50 in good health and CMV-seronegative. CDR3 sequence: CASSSQGRGNTIYF. CDR3 sequence (DNA): TGTGCCAGCAGCTCGCAGGGGCGTGGAAACACCATATATTTT.